In its sample, the clone carrying this TCR beta chain was seen a few times. The antigen is not known. The authors ran a second PCR of about 7 to 11 cycles using a sample-barcoded 5' primer and a J-beta primer mix. No fewer than 2.5 million CDR3-containing paired-end reads came from each sample. TCRdb independently ran MiXCR on the 5' RACE reads; one entry per CDR3 protein. This table holds over a million distinct CDR3 sequences, roughly 40% found once. The data were obtained in a study of blood T cells in healthy people across ages. The study's findings and limits: Naive T cell percentage and TCR beta diversity correlated strongly.

The CDR3 runs 12 residues. Russia was home to the donors, healthy Caucasian individuals aged about 6 to 100. Roughly 10 milliliters was the volume of peripheral blood drawn from each donor. The TCR comes from a young woman in good health. Material for sequencing was blood. The V gene is TRBV12-3 or TRBV12-4, the J gene TRBJ2-7; D remains ambiguous. The DNA end lines up better with TRBJ2-5; the J call may be wrong. The CDR3, as DNA: TGTGCCAGCAGCACCTATAAAGAGACCCAGTACTTC. Amino acids: CASSTYKETQYF.